Sequencing of this TCR beta chain was carried out in a study of identical twins. Study-wide findings and caveats: Invariant MAIT and iNKT cells may have partly biased zero-insertion analyses. Recombination models fit unrelated individuals' TCR alpha sharing but underestimated twins'.

In its sample, this clonotype was seen a few times. Antigen unknown. The CDR3 has 14 residues. The V gene's germline CDR1 is DFQATT and CDR2 SNEGSKA (reference sequence). The V end lost 5 bases, the J end lost 2 bases, and 16 bases lay between the germline ends. A universal primer site arose from template switching, and cDNA bore unique molecular identifiers. TCRdb re-called the 5' RACE reads through MiXCR, storing one row per CDR3 protein. The table has about 890,000 distinct CDR3 sequences, more than 9% seen once. These data are also associated with another study on yellow fever vaccine responses in identical twins.

The TCR sequence derives from a woman aged 18-29 years in good health. Sequenced input: PBMCs. The J gene is TRBJ2-7, the V gene TRBV20-1; D is perhaps TRBD2 (6 bases). CDR3 amino acids: CSAGRPSVAYEQYF. DNA for the CDR3: TGCAGTGCTGGGCGTCCTAGCGTTGCCTACGAGCAGTACTTC.